The next 22 T cell receptor beta chains were all read from a single sample in a study of neurological immune-mediated disorders. TCRdb analysed the 5' RACE reads with MiXCR anew, one entry per CDR3 protein. This table has about 21,000 distinct CDR3 sequences, around 7.6% appearing once. The sample consisted of CD8+ T cells from blood. The receptor set was obtained from a young woman with HTLV-1-associated myelopathy (HAM/TSP).

This clonotype was seen more than once but under ten times. The chain has TRBV4-2 and TRBJ1-1; unclear D gene. Germline V gives CDR1 LGHNA, CDR2 YNFKEQ. V was trimmed by 0 bases and J by 10 bases, leaving 12 bases between them. The CDR3 sequence is 13 residues long. The chain's CDR3 is CASSQDFGSGAFF. CDR3 bases: TGTGCCAGCAGCCAAGATTTCGGATCAGGAGCTTTCTTT.

This clonotype was counted ten times or more. J is TRBJ1-1 and V is TRBV7-3, with 7 bases aligning to TRBD1. This CDR3 region has 13 residues. Germline CDR1 is SGHTA and CDR2 is FQGTGA. Trimming cost V 5 bases and J 1 base; bases outside gene matches: 1. In nucleotides, the CDR3 is TGTGCCAGCAGCCCAGGGGGGAACACTGAAGCTTTCTTT. Translating it yields CASSPGGNTEAFF.

The V call is TRBV28, the J call TRBJ1-1, with a tentative D call TRBD1 (5 bases). The CDR3 runs to 15 residues. Germline values: CDR1 MDHEN, CDR2 SYDVKM. V was pared by 2 bases and J by 0 bases, with 10 bases between. CDR3 in amino acids: CASSLEQAVNTEAFF. The DNA for the CDR3 is TGTGCCAGCAGTTTAGAACAGGCGGTGAACACTGAAGCTTTCTTT.

This clonotype was observed many times. The chain has TRBV20-1 and TRBJ2-1; unclear D gene. The CDR3 is made up of 12 amino acids. The V gene's germline CDR1 is DFQATT and CDR2 SNEGSKA (reference sequence). V dropped 3 bases and J dropped 4 bases, with 7 bases sitting between them. Here the CDR3 reads CSARVRYNEQFF. In nucleotides, the CDR3 is TGCAGTGCTAGGGTCCGATACAATGAGCAGTTCTTC.

This clonotype appeared many times. This chain links TRBV5-5 with TRBJ2-1; D is unresolved. Germline V CDR1 and CDR2: SGHKS, YYEKEE (reference sequence). V lost 3 bases to trimming and J lost 9 bases, with 4 bases between them. The CDR3 totals 10 residues. This chain's CDR3 is CASSSGEQFF. Written as DNA, the CDR3 is TGTGCCAGCAGCTCGGGTGAGCAGTTCTTC.

This clonotype appeared many times. This chain joins TRBV18 and TRBJ2-3; TRBD1 agrees at 8 bases. Per germline, CDR1 KGHSH and CDR2 LQKENI. The J segment lost 3 bases and the V segment lost 2 bases, leaving 4 bases of the junction unmatched. The length of the CDR3 is 15 residues. The CDR3 protein is CASSPTTGETDTQYF. In DNA, the CDR3 is TGTGCCAGCTCACCAACGACAGGGGAGACAGATACGCAGTATTTT.

This clonotype has ten or more counts. The rearrangement uses TRBV29-1 and TRBJ2-7, with 10 bases fitting TRBD1. CDR3 length equals 15 residues. Per the germline V gene, CDR1 is SQVTM and CDR2 is ANQGSEA. The J segment lost 5 bases and the V segment lost 3 bases, leaving 10 bases of the junction unmatched. The CDR3 nucleotides read TGCAGCGTTGATGACCCGGGACAGGGGAGCCACGAGCAGTACTTC. Protein sequence: CSVDDPGQGSHEQYF.

There are many counts of this clonotype. The chain is built from TRBV6-4 and TRBJ2-5; D is undetermined. The CDR3 spans 13 residues. The V gene's germline CDR1 is MRHNA and CDR2 SNTAGT. The V gene lost 0 bases and the J gene lost 4 bases, with 6 bases spanning the gap. Here the CDR3 reads CASSDSQGETQYF. CDR3 DNA sequence: TGTGCCAGCAGTGACTCTCAAGGAGAGACCCAGTACTTC.

This clonotype was detected ten times or more. CDR3 loop: CASSLAGPPYNEQFF. As DNA, the CDR3 is TGCGCCAGCAGCTTGGCAGGACCCCCCTACAATGAGCAGTTCTTC. V and J are TRBV5-1 and TRBJ2-1; D not resolved. The CDR3 length is 15 residues. V lost 0 bases to trimming and J lost 2 bases, with 9 bases between them. Germline CDR1 and CDR2: SGHRS and YFSETQ. Based on the CDR3 plus reference TRBV5-1 and TRBJ2-1, the full variable domain is KAGVTQTPRYLIKTRGQQVTLSCSPISGHRSVSWYQQTPGQGLQFLFEYFSETQRNKGNFPGRFSGRQFSNSRSEMNVSTLELGDSALYLCASSLAGPPYNEQFFGPGTRLTVL.

This clonotype was picked up many times. The chain joins TRBV20-1 to TRBJ2-3, with TRBD2 identical over 12 bases. This CDR3 region has 16 residues. Germline assignment: CDR1 DFQATT and CDR2 SNEGSKA (reference sequence). V lost 6 bases, J lost 2 bases, and 9 bases stayed unmatched. DNA of the CDR3: TGCAGTGCCGAATGGACTAGCGGGGCTCTCACAGATACGCAGTATTTT. It yields the protein CSAEWTSGALTDTQYF.

The chain is built from TRBV5-6 and TRBJ1-1, with TRBD1 matching over 11 bases. V lost 6 bases to trimming and J lost 3 bases; unmatched junction nucleotides: 4. The length of the CDR3 is 14 residues. CDR1 SGHDT and CDR2 YYEEEE come from the germline V gene. DNA for the CDR3: TGTGCCAGCACCCGGGGACAGGGGGACACTGAAGCTTTCTTT. It encodes CASTRGQGDTEAFF.

This clonotype was recorded many times. The rearrangement uses TRBV27 and TRBJ2-6; either TRBD1 or TRBD2 may fit D (5 bases each). Trimming removed 1 base at V and 2 bases at J, with 9 bases between. Germline values: CDR1 MNHEY, CDR2 SMNVEV (reference sequence). The CDR3 loop spans 16 amino acids. The CDR3 nucleotides read TGTGCCAGCAGTTTATTGGGGGTCCCTGGGGCCAACGTCCTGACTTTC. Translating it yields CASSLLGVPGANVLTF.

This clonotype was counted ten times or more. The J gene is TRBJ1-1, the V gene TRBV30; no clear D gene. The CDR3 spans 12 residues. Germline V gene data show CDR1 as GTSNPN and CDR2 as SVGIG (reference sequence). V dropped 1 base and J dropped 3 bases, with 6 bases sitting between them. CDR3 residues: CAWSDRYTEAFF. CDR3 in DNA: TGTGCCTGGAGTGATCGATACACTGAAGCTTTCTTT.

The sample holds many counts of this clonotype. The V gene is TRBV5-1, the J gene TRBJ2-7; D possibly corresponds to TRBD2 (5 bases). The CDR3 covers 15 residues. Looked up from germline, CDR1 is SGHRS and CDR2 is YFSETQ. Trimming left V 2 bases short and J 3 bases short, with 15 bases between. The CDR3 sequence is CASSFESHGVYEQYF. The CDR3 region has the DNA TGCGCCAGCAGCTTTGAGTCACACGGGGTCTACGAGCAGTACTTC. The whole variable domain, remainder taken from reference TRBV5-1 and TRBJ2-7, is KAGVTQTPRYLIKTRGQQVTLSCSPISGHRSVSWYQQTPGQGLQFLFEYFSETQRNKGNFPGRFSGRQFSNSRSEMNVSTLELGDSALYLCASSFESHGVYEQYFGPGTRLTVT.

This clonotype was found many times. The CDR3 DNA is TGTGCCAGCAGCCAAGCTCTCGGGACGATCAATGAGCAGTTCTTC. This encodes CASSQALGTINEQFF. The genes are TRBV3-1 and TRBJ2-1; D tentatively fits TRBD1 or TRBD2 (5 bases each). The CDR3 is made up of 15 amino acids. Trimming pared 1 base from V and 6 bases from J, leaving 13 bases between. In germline, CDR1 is LGHDT, CDR2 YNNKEL (reference sequence).

This clonotype is deemed medium-sized. V usage is TRBV27 and J usage is TRBJ2-3, with 10 bases matching TRBD2. This CDR3 is 15 amino acids long. CDR1 MNHEY and CDR2 SMNVEV come from the germline V gene (reference sequence). The ends lost 6 bases at V and 0 bases at J; junction bases unmatched: 3. The CDR3: CASRGSGGSTDTQYF. DNA of the CDR3: TGTGCCAGCAGGGGTAGCGGGGGGAGCACAGATACGCAGTATTTT.

This clonotype was counted at least ten times. This sequence joins TRBV19 and TRBJ2-7; a weak D match, TRBD1 (6 bases). Germline assignment: CDR1 LNHDA and CDR2 SQIVND (reference sequence). With 5 bases removed from V and 2 bases from J, the gap between germline ends came to 13 bases. The CDR3 extends over 14 amino acids. The CDR3 loop reads CASSFTAGAYEQYF. In DNA, the CDR3 is TGTGCCAGTAGTTTCACGGCAGGGGCCTACGAGCAGTACTTC. The whole variable domain, filled in from reference TRBV19 and TRBJ2-7, reads DGGITQSPKYLFRKEGQNVTLSCEQNLNHDAMYWYRQDPGQGLRLIYYSQIVNDFQKGDIAEGYSVSREKKESFPLTVTSAQKNPTAFYLCASSFTAGAYEQYFGPGTRLTVT.

This clonotype was found many times. This chain links TRBV7-9 with TRBJ1-2; maybe TRBD1 (5 bases). Germline V gene data show CDR1 as SEHNR and CDR2 as FQNEAQ (reference sequence). Trimming took 6 bases from V and 1 from J, leaving 12 bases between them. This CDR3 has 14 amino acids. CDR3 amino acids: CASRSTQGNYGYTF. The CDR3 DNA is TGTGCCAGCAGGTCAACCCAGGGTAACTATGGCTACACCTTC.

This clonotype was counted at least ten times. V is TRBV30 and J is TRBJ2-3; 12 bases fit TRBD2. Per the germline V gene, CDR1 is GTSNPN and CDR2 is SVGIG (reference sequence). CDR3 length: 14 amino acids. The V and J ends lost 4 bases and 6 bases, in that order; junction bases with no gene match: 5. The CDR3 region is CAWNLAGGRDTQYF. The CDR3 DNA sequence: TGTGCCTGGAACCTAGCGGGGGGGCGGGATACGCAGTATTTT.

The table lists this clonotype with many counts. This chain connects TRBV6-1 to TRBJ2-4; D unclear. Trimming stripped 0 bases from V and 7 bases from J, with 16 bases between. Per the germline V gene, CDR1 is MNHNS and CDR2 is SASEGT. The CDR3 covers 16 residues. In nucleotides, the CDR3 is TGTGCCAGCAGTGAAGCAAGTTGGCAGGAGCATAACATTCAGTACTTC. This encodes CASSEASWQEHNIQYF.

This clonotype has ten or more counts. This rearrangement joins TRBV6-5 to TRBJ2-2; TRBD2 is a possible D gene (5 bases). Trimming took off 9 bases at V and 7 bases at J, with 18 bases between the two ends. The germline V gene encodes CDR1 MNHEY and CDR2 SVGAGI. This CDR3 spans 14 amino acids. DNA of the CDR3: TGTGCCAGTCACAGCTACGAGGGTGGCGGGGAGCTGTTTTTT. Translated: CASHSYEGGGELFF.

This clonotype was seen many times. V is TRBV7-2 and J is TRBJ2-7; no reliable D call. The CDR3 sequence is 12 residues long. V was pared by 2 bases and J by 0 bases, with 2 bases between. Looked up from germline, CDR1 is SGHTA and CDR2 is FQGNSA. This CDR3 is CASSLHSYEQYF. The DNA of the CDR3 is TGTGCCAGCAGCTTACACTCCTACGAGCAGTACTTC.